Presented here are 26 T cell receptor beta chains from one specimen sequenced in a study of blood T cells in healthy people across ages (dated by TCRdb to the mid-2010s). The library was built by means of 5' RACE. TCRdb names Illumina HiSeq 2500 as the instrument used. A second PCR of about 7 to 12 cycles was run with a J-beta primer mix and a sample-barcoded 5' primer. Clones were called with MiXCR by TCRdb after fastp trimmed the public reads at Q25, and only in-frame beta chains were retained. Records with the same CDR3 protein are collapsed into one entry carrying the most frequent genes and DNA. This sample comprises 730,000 or so distinct CDR3 sequences, roughly two fifths of them detected only once. The top ten clones comprise roughly 19% of the sample. Sequencing was performed on blood. The origin of the receptors is a woman aged 55-70 years in good health.

This clonotype has more than one count but fewer than ten. V and J are TRBV14 and TRBJ2-5; 11 positions agree with TRBD1. Per the germline V gene, CDR1 is SGHDN and CDR2 is FVKESK. The CDR3 has 15 residues. The junction had 12 bases not matched to a gene; V was cut back by 4 bases and J by 11 bases. In DNA form, the CDR3 reads TGTGCCAGCAGCCCCCGGGACAGGGGGGTGTTCGGGCAGTACTTC. This encodes CASSPRDRGVFGQYF.

The rearrangement uses TRBV28 and TRBJ2-1; 9 nucleotides align to TRBD1. Trimming took 7 bases from V and 4 from J; bases not matched to a gene: 8. CDR1 MDHEN and CDR2 SYDVKM come from the germline V gene. The CDR3 is made up of 15 amino acids. The DNA for the CDR3 is TGTGCCAGCACCTTGCCTGGGACAGGGTACAATGAGCAGTTCTTC. Encoded protein: CASTLPGTGYNEQFF.

This clonotype was seen a few times. This sequence joins TRBV9 and TRBJ2-5; D gene unclear. The CDR3 is 15 residues long. The germline V and J ends were trimmed by 2 bases and 5 bases, with 16 bases remaining between them. Germline CDR1 is SGDLS and CDR2 is YYNGEE. The DNA of the CDR3 is TGTGCCAGCAGCGTGACCTTCGCGGCCGGGGAGACCCAGTACTTC. This sequence encodes CASSVTFAAGETQYF.

This chain connects TRBV20-1 to TRBJ2-5; D gene uncertain. The CDR3 totals 14 residues. CDR1 and CDR2 (germline): DFQATT, SNEGSKA (reference sequence). Trimming took 3 bases from V and 2 from J, leaving 13 bases between them. The CDR3 region is CSASPPWGQETQYF. The CDR3 DNA reads TGCAGTGCTAGCCCCCCGTGGGGTCAAGAGACCCAGTACTTC.

The chain joins TRBV19 to TRBJ2-3; a weak D match, TRBD2 (8 bases). Germline CDR1 and CDR2: LNHDA and SQIVND (reference sequence). This CDR3 is built from 18 residues. Trimming removed 8 bases at V and 6 bases at J, with 30 bases between. The CDR3, as DNA: TGTGCCAGTTCAGGGGGGCGGGAGGCAAAGATCAACGTGGATACGCAGTATTTT. The encoded protein is CASSGGREAKINVDTQYF.

The chain recombines TRBV12-3 or TRBV12-4 with TRBJ2-1; D gene unclear. V was cut by 3 bases and J by 10 bases, with 22 bases left in between. There are 16 residues in the CDR3. The CDR3 DNA reads as TGTGCCAGCAGTTTTGCGGCCCGACGGGTAGTCGGCGAGCAGTTCTTC. It translates to CASSFAARRVVGEQFF.

This clonotype has only a few counts. The rearrangement uses TRBV12-3 or TRBV12-4 and TRBJ2-7, with 11 bases lining up with TRBD1. The CDR3 totals 15 residues. V dropped 9 bases and J dropped 7; count of bases not matched to a gene: 14. CDR3 loop: CASWAGQGAYNEQYF. Here the CDR3 DNA reads TGTGCCAGTTGGGCCGGACAGGGGGCTTACAATGAGCAGTACTTC.

CDR3 sequence (DNA): TGTGCCAGCAGCATTACTAGCGGGGGCCGTCGCGAGCAGTACTTC. The encoded protein is CASSITSGGRREQYF. The chain employs TRBV7-2 and TRBJ2-5; 11 nucleotides agree with TRBD2. The J call is doubtful: the DNA matches TRBJ2-7 better. Germline CDR1 reads SGHTA; CDR2 reads FQGNSA. CDR3 length equals 15 residues.

This clonotype was picked up a small number of times. The genes are TRBV5-5 and TRBJ1-4, with 7 bases matching TRBD1. Germline CDR1 is SGHKS and CDR2 is YYEKEE (reference sequence). V dropped 2 bases and J dropped 16; count of bases not matched to a gene: 5. The CDR3 is made up of 11 amino acids. The CDR3 DNA reads TGTGCCAGCAGCTTCAGGGGGAATTGGTTTTTT. Its translation: CASSFRGNWFF.

V is TRBV20-1 and J is TRBJ2-7; 8 bases are a match to TRBD1. Germline V CDR1 and CDR2: DFQATT, SNEGSKA (reference sequence). After removal of 7 bases from V and 5 bases from J, the junction contained 10 bases not matched to a gene. This CDR3 contains 13 residues. In nucleotides, the CDR3 is TGCAGTGTTCAGGGGGCTCGTTGGAACGAGCAGTACTTC. It specifies CSVQGARWNEQYF.

The chain joins TRBV3-1 to TRBJ1-2; D gene ambiguous. The germline V and J ends were trimmed by 1 base and 4 bases, with 13 bases remaining between them. The CDR3 contains 15 residues. The germline V gene encodes CDR1 LGHDT and CDR2 YNNKEL (reference sequence). In DNA form, the CDR3 reads TGTGCCAGCAGCCAAGTGGTCGGGTCCGGCTATGGCTACACCTTC. This translates into CASSQVVGSGYGYTF.

This clonotype showed up many times. The chain couples TRBV20-1 to TRBJ1-5, with D unresolved. CDR3 length equals 12 residues. Germline-derived CDR1 and CDR2 are DFQATT and SNEGSKA (reference sequence). With 4 bases removed from V and 4 bases from J, the gap between germline ends came to 8 bases. CDR3 in DNA: TGCAGTGCTACCATACTAAATCAGCCCCAGCATTTT. Translation gives CSATILNQPQHF.

Comment on this clonotype: One end of the junction does not line up with germline, which may come from a read error. This rearrangement joins TRBV14 to TRBJ2-7; D gene unclear. With the DNA end fitting TRBJ2-5 better, the J assignment may be wrong. Germline lookup yields CDR1 SGHDN and CDR2 FVKESK. This CDR3 is 11 amino acids long. The CDR3 region has the DNA TGTGCCAGCGGCCAGTGGGAGACCCAGTACTTC. It specifies CASGQWETQYF.

The V and J genes are TRBV7-3 and TRBJ1-6; 7 bases map to TRBD1. The length of the CDR3 is 15 residues. Germline V gene data show CDR1 as SGHTA and CDR2 as FQGTGA. The V and J ends lost 2 bases and 7 bases, in that order; junction bases with no gene match: 5. The chain's CDR3 is CASSLSGTENSPLHF. CDR3 DNA: TGTGCCAGCAGCTTATCCGGGACAGAAAATTCACCCCTCCACTTT.

With regard to this clonotype: This may come from a read error, since a much larger clone is one base off. The V and J genes are TRBV6-6 and TRBJ1-2, with D perhaps TRBD1 (6 bases). Germline CDR1 reads MNHNY; CDR2 reads SVGAGI (reference sequence). This CDR3 has 13 residues. The CDR3, as DNA: TGTGCCGGCAGTTACCCAGGGGCCTATGGCTACACCTTC. Protein sequence: CAGSYPGAYGYTF.

This chain joins TRBV12-3 or TRBV12-4 and TRBJ2-7, with TRBD1 matching 8 bases. With the DNA end fitting TRBJ2-5 better, the J assignment may be wrong. CDR3 length: 14 residues. The CDR3 nucleotides are TGTGCCAGCGGCCCGGGACAGGCGAAAGAGACCCAGTACTTC. The encoded protein is CASGPGQAKETQYF.

To note about this clonotype: Being one base from a much bigger clone, this may be a read error. V usage is TRBV12-3 or TRBV12-4 and J usage is TRBJ2-7; 12 bases are shared with TRBD2. CDR3 length: 15 amino acids. V dropped 5 bases and J dropped 7; count of bases not matched to a gene: 9. DNA for the CDR3: TGTGCCAGCAGTCGGACTAGCGGGATGACGAATGAGCAGTACTTC. Protein product: CASSRTSGMTNEQYF.

This clonotype was seen just once. The chain links TRBV12-3 or TRBV12-4 to TRBJ1-5; D perhaps matches TRBD1 (6 bases). Trimming cost V 5 bases and J 7 bases, with 15 bases left between them. CDR3 length: 14 amino acids. The CDR3 sequence: CASSGTPLQQPQHF. In nucleotides, the CDR3 is TGTGCCAGCAGTGGGACACCCCTTCAACAGCCCCAGCATTTT.

This chain links TRBV20-1 with TRBJ2-7, with no clear D. The length of the CDR3 is 13 residues. V was shortened by 1 base and J by 5 bases, with 12 bases between the two germline ends. Looked up from germline, CDR1 is DFQATT and CDR2 is SNEGSKA (reference sequence). In nucleotides, the CDR3 is TGCAGTGCTAGAGTCGCAGGTACAGACGAGCAGTACTTC. Its translation: CSARVAGTDEQYF.

The table lists this clonotype with a few counts. The chain carries TRBV28 and TRBJ2-5; D is possibly TRBD1 (6 bases). Germline V gene data show CDR1 as MDHEN and CDR2 as SYDVKM. The ends were cut back, 1 base at V and 5 bases at J, with 11 bases in the middle. The CDR3 contains 14 residues. In DNA form, the CDR3 reads TGTGCCAGCAGTTTATCACAGGGTCGGGAGACCCAGTACTTC. It is translated as CASSLSQGRETQYF.

J is TRBJ2-5 and V is TRBV20-1, with 11 bases that match TRBD2. This CDR3 spans 13 amino acids. Per the germline V gene, CDR1 is DFQATT and CDR2 is SNEGSKA (reference sequence). V lost 3 bases, J lost 7 bases, and 4 bases stayed unmatched. CDR3 loop: CSASSGRAGTQYF. The CDR3 DNA reads as TGCAGTGCTAGTAGCGGGAGGGCCGGGACCCAGTACTTC.

The J gene is TRBJ2-7, the V gene TRBV10-3; tentatively, D is TRBD2 (7 bases). Judging by the DNA end, TRBJ2-5 fits better; the J call may be wrong. Per germline, CDR1 ENHRY and CDR2 SYGVKD. The CDR3 has 16 residues. The CDR3 nucleotides are TGTGCCATCAGTGATGAACAGGGCGCTAGGGGGGGGACCCAGTACTTC. It yields the protein CAISDEQGARGGTQYF.

This clonotype was seen once. The J gene is TRBJ2-7, the V gene TRBV7-2, with 7 nucleotides matching TRBD2. The germline V gene has CDR1 SGHTA and CDR2 FQGNSA. With V trimmed by 5 bases and J by 7 bases, 14 bases remained unmatched. The CDR3 covers 15 residues. The CDR3 protein is CASSPRRAGDNEQYF. In DNA, the CDR3 is TGTGCCAGCAGCCCACGCCGGGCGGGGGATAATGAGCAGTACTTC.

The genes are TRBV29-1 and TRBJ2-7, with TRBD2 matching over 10 bases. V lost 4 bases and J lost 4; bases outside the gene matches: 7. The CDR3 length is 14 residues. The germline V gene encodes CDR1 SQVTM and CDR2 ANQGSEA. Here the CDR3 reads CSVAAGGVGYEQYF. The CDR3, as DNA: TGCAGCGTTGCAGCGGGGGGGGTAGGATACGAGCAGTACTTC.

The gene calls are TRBV21-1 and TRBJ2-7; TRBD2, as called in the table, went unchecked against the DNA. TRBV21-1 is a documented pseudogene. This CDR3 has 15 residues. This CDR3 is CASPPAGVAPYEQYF. DNA for the CDR3: TGTGCCAGCCCTCCCGCGGGAGTAGCTCCCTACGAGCAGTACTTC.

The chain carries TRBV21-1 and TRBJ1-4; the DNA was not compared with TRBD1, the D call given in the table. TRBV21-1 is a documented pseudogene. The CDR3 runs 14 residues. The CDR3 DNA follows: TGTGCCAGCAGCTACGGGACAGGGTGGGAAAAACTGTTTTTT. Translating it yields CASSYGTGWEKLFF.